The present T cell receptor beta chain was sequenced within a study of blood T cell repertoires in COVID-19. Study in general: Acute-phase and convalescent COVID-19 samples originated in the United States, Italy and Spain.

Notes on this clone: This sample also contains other DNA sequences that code for the same CDR3.

TCRdb's copy holds only in-frame clones and misses some; the assay was immunoSEQ multiplex PCR. The repertoire has some 530,000 clones, around 85% of them found once; the top ten carry 8% to 9.5%. The sequencing input was PBMCs or T cells enriched from blood (not recorded which). The source of this sequence is an older woman who had recovered from COVID-19.

This CDR3 is CASSLGDTEAFF. The CDR3 bases are TGCGCCAGCAGCTTGGGAGATACTGAAGCTTTCTTT. This chain uses TRBV5-1 with TRBJ1-1; D is unresolved. The germline gives CDR1 SGHRS, CDR2 YFSETQ. Trimming took 0 bases from V and 5 from J, leaving 5 bases between them. The CDR3 extends over 12 amino acids.